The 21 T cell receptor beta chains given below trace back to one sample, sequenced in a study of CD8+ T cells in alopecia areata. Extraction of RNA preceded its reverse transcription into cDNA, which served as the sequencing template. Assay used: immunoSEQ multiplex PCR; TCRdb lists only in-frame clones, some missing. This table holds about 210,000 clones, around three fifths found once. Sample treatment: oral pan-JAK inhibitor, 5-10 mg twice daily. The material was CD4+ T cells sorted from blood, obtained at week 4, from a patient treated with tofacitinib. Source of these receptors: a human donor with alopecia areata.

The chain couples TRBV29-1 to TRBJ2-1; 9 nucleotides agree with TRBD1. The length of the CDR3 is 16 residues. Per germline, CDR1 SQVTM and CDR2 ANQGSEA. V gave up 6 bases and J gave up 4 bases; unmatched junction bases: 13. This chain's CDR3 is CSVGVVYRGPYNEQFF. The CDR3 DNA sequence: TGCAGCGTAGGCGTGGTCTACAGGGGGCCGTACAATGAGCAGTTCTTC.

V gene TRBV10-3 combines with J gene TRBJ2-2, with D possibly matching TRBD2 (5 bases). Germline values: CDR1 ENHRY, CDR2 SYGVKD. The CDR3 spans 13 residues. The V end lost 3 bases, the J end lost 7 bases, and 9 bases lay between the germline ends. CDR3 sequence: CAISDNEGGELFF. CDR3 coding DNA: TGTGCCATCAGTGATAATGAGGGCGGGGAGCTGTTTTTT.

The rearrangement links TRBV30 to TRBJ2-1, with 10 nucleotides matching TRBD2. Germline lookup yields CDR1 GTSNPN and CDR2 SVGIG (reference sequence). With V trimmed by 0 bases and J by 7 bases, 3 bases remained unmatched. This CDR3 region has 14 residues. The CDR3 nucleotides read TGTGCCTGGAGTGTACTAGCGGGGAATAATGAGCAGTTCTTC. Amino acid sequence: CAWSVLAGNNEQFF. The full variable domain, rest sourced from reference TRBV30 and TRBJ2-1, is SQTIHQWPATLVQPVGSPLSLECTVEGTSNPNLYWYRQAAGRGLQLLFYSVGIGQISSEVPQNLSASRPQDRQFILSSKKLLLSDSGFYLCAWSVLAGNNEQFFGPGTRLTVL.

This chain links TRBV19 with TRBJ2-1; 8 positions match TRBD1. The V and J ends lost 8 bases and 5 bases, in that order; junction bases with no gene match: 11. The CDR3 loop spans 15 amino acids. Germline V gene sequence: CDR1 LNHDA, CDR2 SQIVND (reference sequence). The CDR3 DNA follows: TGTGCCAGTTCTTCCTCAGGGGGCAGGAACAATGAGCAGTTCTTC. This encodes CASSSSGGRNNEQFF.

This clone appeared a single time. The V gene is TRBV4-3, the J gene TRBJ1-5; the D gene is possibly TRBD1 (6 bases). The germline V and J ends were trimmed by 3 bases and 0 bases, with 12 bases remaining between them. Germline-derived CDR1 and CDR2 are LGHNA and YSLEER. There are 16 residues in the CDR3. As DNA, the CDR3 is TGCGCCAGCAGCCACCAGGACAGTGATAGCAATCAGCCCCAGCATTTT. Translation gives CASSHQDSDSNQPQHF.

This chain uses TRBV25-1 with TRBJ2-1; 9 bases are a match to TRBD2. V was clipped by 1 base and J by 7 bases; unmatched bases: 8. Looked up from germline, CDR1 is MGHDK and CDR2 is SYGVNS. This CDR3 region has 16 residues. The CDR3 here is CASSEFAGGPRNEQFF. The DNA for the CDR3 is TGTGCCAGCAGTGAATTCGCGGGGGGGCCTCGGAATGAGCAGTTCTTC.

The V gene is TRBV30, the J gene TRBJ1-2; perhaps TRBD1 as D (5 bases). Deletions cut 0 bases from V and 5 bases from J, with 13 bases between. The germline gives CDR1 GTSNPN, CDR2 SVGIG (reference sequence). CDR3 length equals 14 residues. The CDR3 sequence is CAWSVPQGLYGYTF. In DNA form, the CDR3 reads TGTGCCTGGAGTGTACCCCAGGGTCTTTATGGCTACACCTTC.

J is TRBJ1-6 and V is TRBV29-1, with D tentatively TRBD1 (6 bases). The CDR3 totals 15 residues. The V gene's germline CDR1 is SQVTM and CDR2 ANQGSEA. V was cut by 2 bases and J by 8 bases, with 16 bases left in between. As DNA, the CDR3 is TGCAGCGTTGAAAGCCCGGGGGCAGGGGATTCACCCCTCCACTTT. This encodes CSVESPGAGDSPLHF.

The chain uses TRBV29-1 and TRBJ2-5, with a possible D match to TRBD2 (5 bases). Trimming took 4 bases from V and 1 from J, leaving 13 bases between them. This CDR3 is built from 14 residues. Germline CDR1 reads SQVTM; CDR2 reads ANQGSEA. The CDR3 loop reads CSVGFRGSQETQYF. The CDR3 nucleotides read TGCAGCGTTGGATTCCGCGGGTCCCAAGAGACCCAGTACTTC.

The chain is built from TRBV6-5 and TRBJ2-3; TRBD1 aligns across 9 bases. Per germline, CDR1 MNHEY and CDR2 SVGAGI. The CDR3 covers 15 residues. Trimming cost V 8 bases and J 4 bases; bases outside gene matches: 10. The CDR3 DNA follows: TGTGCCAGCTCCTCCGGGACAGGGTCGGCAGATACGCAGTATTTT. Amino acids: CASSSGTGSADTQYF.

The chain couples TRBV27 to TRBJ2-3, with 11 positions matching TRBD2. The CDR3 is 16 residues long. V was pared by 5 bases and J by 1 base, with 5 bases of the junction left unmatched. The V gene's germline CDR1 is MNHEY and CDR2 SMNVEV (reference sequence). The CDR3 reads CASSPQTSGGTDTQYF. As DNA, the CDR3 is TGTGCCAGCAGTCCCCAGACTAGCGGGGGCACAGATACGCAGTATTTT.

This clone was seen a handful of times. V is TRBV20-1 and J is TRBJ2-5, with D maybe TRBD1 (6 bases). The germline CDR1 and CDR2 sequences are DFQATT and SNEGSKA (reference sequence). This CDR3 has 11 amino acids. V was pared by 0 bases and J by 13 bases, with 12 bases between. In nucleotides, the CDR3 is TGCAGTGCTAGAGATCGACAGGCCCCGTACTTC. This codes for CSARDRQAPYF.

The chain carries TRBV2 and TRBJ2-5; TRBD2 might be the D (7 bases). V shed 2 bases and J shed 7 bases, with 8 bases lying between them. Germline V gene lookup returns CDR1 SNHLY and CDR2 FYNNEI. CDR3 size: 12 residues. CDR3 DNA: TGTGCCAGCAGTGAACGGGGGGCGACCCAGTACTTC. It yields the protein CASSERGATQYF.

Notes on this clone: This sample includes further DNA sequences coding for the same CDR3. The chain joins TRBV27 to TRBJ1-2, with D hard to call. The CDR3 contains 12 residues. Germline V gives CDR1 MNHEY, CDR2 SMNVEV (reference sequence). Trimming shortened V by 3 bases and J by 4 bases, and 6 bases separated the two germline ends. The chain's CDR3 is CASSLSGYGYTF. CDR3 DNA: TGTGCCAGCAGTTTGTCGGGCTATGGCTACACCTTC.

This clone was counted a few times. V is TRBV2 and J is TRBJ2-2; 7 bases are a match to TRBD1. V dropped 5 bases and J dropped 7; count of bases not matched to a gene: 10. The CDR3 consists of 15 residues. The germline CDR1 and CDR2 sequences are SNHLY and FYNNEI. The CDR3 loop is CASSMQTGSDGELFF. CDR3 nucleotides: TGTGCCAGCAGTATGCAGACAGGGTCCGACGGGGAGCTGTTTTTT.

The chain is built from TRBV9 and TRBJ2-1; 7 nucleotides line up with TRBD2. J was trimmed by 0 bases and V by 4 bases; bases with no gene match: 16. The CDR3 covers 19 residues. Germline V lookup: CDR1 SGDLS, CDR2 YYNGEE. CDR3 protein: CASSPEGGENLPSYNEQFF. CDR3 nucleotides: TGTGCCAGCAGCCCCGAGGGAGGGGAGAACTTACCCTCCTACAATGAGCAGTTCTTC. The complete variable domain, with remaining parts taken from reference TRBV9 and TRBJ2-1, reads DSGVTQTPKHLITATGQRVTLRCSPRSGDLSVYWYQQSLDQGLQFLIQYYNGEERAKGNILERFSAQQFPDLHSELNLSSLELGDSALYFCASSPEGGENLPSYNEQFFGPGTRLTVL.

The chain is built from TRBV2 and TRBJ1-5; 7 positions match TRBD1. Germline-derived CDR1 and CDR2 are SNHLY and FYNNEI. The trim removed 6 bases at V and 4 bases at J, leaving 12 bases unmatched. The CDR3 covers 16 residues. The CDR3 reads CASRDYPGQTNQPQHF. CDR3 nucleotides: TGTGCCAGCAGAGACTACCCGGGACAGACTAATCAGCCCCAGCATTTT.

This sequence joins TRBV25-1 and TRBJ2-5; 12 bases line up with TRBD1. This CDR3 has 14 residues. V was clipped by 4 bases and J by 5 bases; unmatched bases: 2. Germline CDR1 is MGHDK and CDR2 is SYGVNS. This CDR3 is CASSVGQGAETQYF. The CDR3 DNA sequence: TGTGCCAGCAGTGTGGGACAGGGGGCGGAGACCCAGTACTTC.

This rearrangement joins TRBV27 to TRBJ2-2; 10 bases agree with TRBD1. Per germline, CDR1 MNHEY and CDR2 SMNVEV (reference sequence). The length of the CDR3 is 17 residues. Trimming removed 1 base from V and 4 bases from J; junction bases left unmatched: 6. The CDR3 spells CASSLWGTGVSTGELFF. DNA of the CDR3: TGTGCCAGCAGTTTATGGGGGACAGGGGTTAGCACCGGGGAGCTGTTTTTT.

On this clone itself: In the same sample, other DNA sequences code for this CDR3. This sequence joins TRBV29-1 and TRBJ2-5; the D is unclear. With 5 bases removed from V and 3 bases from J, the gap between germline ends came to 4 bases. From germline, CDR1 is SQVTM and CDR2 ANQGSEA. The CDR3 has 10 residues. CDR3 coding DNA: TGCAGCGTTAGAAAAGAGACCCAGTACTTC. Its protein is CSVRKETQYF.

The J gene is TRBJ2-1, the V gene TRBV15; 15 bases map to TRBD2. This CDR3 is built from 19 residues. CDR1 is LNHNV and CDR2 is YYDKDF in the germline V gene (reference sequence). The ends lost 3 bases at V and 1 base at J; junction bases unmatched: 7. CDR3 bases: TGTGCCACCAGCAGTCTGGGACTAGCGGGGGGCCGATCCTACAATGAGCAGTTCTTC. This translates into CATSSLGLAGGRSYNEQFF.